What follows are 32 T cell receptor beta chains derived from one specimen sequenced in a study of OX40 agonist ivuxolimab in advanced cancers. Sequencing used immunoSEQ multiplex PCR; TCRdb keeps in-frame clones, though not all of them. Found here are 68,000 or so clones, less than 90% of them singletons; the top ten hold 2.1%. Source: CD4+ or CD8+ T cells sorted from blood, taken in a trial of the OX40 agonist ivuxolimab. Receptors originate from an adult with an advanced solid tumor such as melanoma, head and neck, liver or kidney cancer.

The rearrangement uses TRBV7-3 and TRBJ2-3; TRBD2 is a possible D gene (6 bases). CDR3 size: 16 residues. Deletions cut 4 bases from V and 2 bases from J, with 16 bases between. Germline-derived CDR1 and CDR2 are SGHTA and FQGTGA. The CDR3 DNA is TGTGCCAGCAGCTCCATAGCGGTTTCCCCCACAGATACGCAGTATTTT. Its protein product is CASSSIAVSPTDTQYF.

This clone was found a few times. J is TRBJ2-1 and V is TRBV18; 11 bases agree with TRBD1. Germline CDR1 reads KGHSH; CDR2 reads LQKENI. This CDR3 is built from 16 residues. V trimming: 6 bases; J trimming: 8 bases; junction bases outside the gene matches: 12. CDR3 sequence (DNA): TGTGCCAGCTCCCCCGAGGGGGGACAGGGGGGGCATGAGCAGTTCTTC. Translated: CASSPEGGQGGHEQFF. The variable domain in full, completed from reference TRBV18 and TRBJ2-1, reads NAGVMQNPRHLVRRRGQEARLRCSPMKGHSHVYWYRQLPEEGLKFMVYLQKENIIDESGMPKERFSAEFPKEGPSILRIQQVVRGDSAAYFCASSPEGGQGGHEQFFGPGTRLTVL.

The genes are TRBV18 and TRBJ1-3, with unresolved D. The CDR3 has 17 residues. Trimming removed 0 bases from V and 0 bases from J, with 12 bases in between. CDR1 and CDR2 (germline): KGHSH, LQKENI. In DNA form, the CDR3 reads TGTGCCAGCTCACCACCGCGATCACAGCCCTCTGGAAACACCATATATTTT. This encodes CASSPPRSQPSGNTIYF. The variable domain in full, with the rest retrieved from reference TRBV18 and TRBJ1-3, is NAGVMQNPRHLVRRRGQEARLRCSPMKGHSHVYWYRQLPEEGLKFMVYLQKENIIDESGMPKERFSAEFPKEGPSILRIQQVVRGDSAAYFCASSPPRSQPSGNTIYFGEGSWLTVV.

The chain recombines TRBV27 with TRBJ2-7; D gene ambiguous. V shed 8 bases and J shed 2 bases, with 13 bases lying between them. The CDR3 covers 13 residues. Germline V gives CDR1 MNHEY, CDR2 SMNVEV (reference sequence). CDR3 DNA: TGTGCCAGCGCTTTGGGCGGACCCTACGAGCAGTACTTC. Protein: CASALGGPYEQYF.

J is TRBJ2-3 and V is TRBV7-3, with D unclear. The germline V gene has CDR1 SGHTA and CDR2 FQGTGA. Trimming cost V 2 bases and J 1 base, with 10 bases left between them. The CDR3 has 15 amino acids. CDR3 DNA: TGTGCCAGCAGCTTAGTGGGTCGGGGCACAGATACGCAGTATTTT. Protein: CASSLVGRGTDTQYF.

The chain has TRBV6-1 and TRBJ1-1; 8 bases are shared with TRBD1. Germline CDR1 MNHNS, CDR2 SASEGT. The CDR3 runs 14 residues. V lost 6 bases, J lost 4 bases, and 7 bases stayed unmatched. CDR3 amino acids: CASRAGGSGTEAFF. As DNA, the CDR3 is TGTGCCAGCAGGGCAGGGGGCTCGGGCACTGAAGCTTTCTTT.

This chain uses TRBV10-3 with TRBJ2-5; TRBD2 agrees at 10 bases. Germline lookup yields CDR1 ENHRY and CDR2 SYGVKD. This CDR3 has 14 amino acids. The V and J ends lost 10 bases and 4 bases, in that order; junction bases with no gene match: 9. This CDR3 reads CATQGAGGSETQYF. In DNA, the CDR3 is TGTGCCACGCAGGGAGCGGGGGGGTCAGAGACCCAGTACTTC.

This chain uses TRBV5-1 with TRBJ1-6; 8 bases agree with TRBD1. The germline CDR1 and CDR2 sequences are SGHRS and YFSETQ. With 6 bases clipped from V and 8 bases from J, the junction kept 10 bases outside the gene matches. The CDR3 contains 15 residues. The CDR3 region has the DNA TGCGCCAGCAAGTTCGGACAGGGCGAAGATTCACCCCTCCACTTT. Its translation is CASKFGQGEDSPLHF.

V and J are TRBV6-1 and TRBJ2-3, with 7 bases identical to TRBD1. Germline-derived CDR1 and CDR2 are MNHNS and SASEGT. With 8 bases clipped from V and 1 base from J, the junction kept 9 bases outside the gene matches. This CDR3 is 15 amino acids long. CDR3 sequence reads: CASRTGVAGTDTQYF. Written as DNA, the CDR3 is TGTGCCAGCCGTACAGGGGTGGCGGGCACAGATACGCAGTATTTT.

The chain is built from TRBV29-1 and TRBJ2-5; possible D gene TRBD1, 5 bases. This CDR3 spans 11 amino acids. Germline V gene lookup returns CDR1 SQVTM and CDR2 ANQGSEA. V gave up 7 bases and J gave up 3 bases, with 9 bases separating them. CDR3 residues: CSASQEETQYF. The CDR3 DNA reads as TGCAGCGCCTCACAGGAAGAGACCCAGTACTTC.

The CDR3, as DNA: TGTGCCAGCCAGACAGGGGTATACGGCACTGAAGCTTTCTTT. It codes for CASQTGVYGTEAFF. The rearrangement joins TRBV10-3 to TRBJ1-1; TRBD1 agrees at 8 bases. Germline loops: CDR1 ENHRY, CDR2 SYGVKD. V lost 10 bases and J lost 4; bases outside the gene matches: 11. This CDR3 has 14 amino acids.

The CDR3 sequence is CASSQLGRGWLYF. The CDR3, as DNA: TGTGCCAGCAGCCAACTCGGACGGGGGTGGTTGTACTTC. The chain is built from TRBV16 and TRBJ2-4; tentatively, D is TRBD2 (6 bases). From germline, CDR1 is KGHSY and CDR2 FQNENV. The germline V and J ends were trimmed by 2 bases and 15 bases, with 17 bases remaining between them. The CDR3 spans 13 residues.

V and J are TRBV4-2 and TRBJ1-2, with TRBD1 matching over 10 bases. The CDR3 spans 16 residues. Germline V gene data show CDR1 as LGHNA and CDR2 as YNFKEQ. V lost 3 bases and J lost 4; bases outside the gene matches: 8. The chain's CDR3 is CASSQGTGEDTYGYTF. The CDR3, as DNA: TGTGCCAGCAGCCAGGGGACAGGGGAGGACACCTATGGCTACACCTTC.

The V gene is TRBV10-1, the J gene TRBJ2-7; 9 bases map to TRBD2. The junction had 9 bases not matched to a gene; V was cut back by 6 bases and J by 6 bases. Germline CDR1 reads WNHNN; CDR2 reads SYGVQD (reference sequence). The CDR3 spans 14 residues. The CDR3 is CASSPGGRASEQYF. The CDR3 coding sequence is TGCGCCAGCAGCCCTGGCGGGAGGGCCTCCGAGCAGTACTTC.

The J gene is TRBJ2-1, the V gene TRBV7-9, with a possible D match to TRBD2 (5 bases). CDR1 is SEHNR and CDR2 is FQNEAQ in the germline V gene (reference sequence). CDR3 size: 15 residues. Deletions cut 1 base from V and 7 bases from J, with 14 bases between. CDR3 residues: CASSLGTSPPNEQFF. CDR3 sequence (DNA): TGTGCCAGCAGCTTAGGGACTTCTCCACCTAATGAGCAGTTCTTC. Combining the CDR3 with reference TRBV7-9 and TRBJ2-1 gives the whole variable domain DTGVSQNPRHKITKRGQNVTFRCDPISEHNRLYWYRQTLGQGPEFLTYFQNEAQLEKSRLLSDRFSAERPKGSFSTLEIQRTEQGDSAMYLCASSLGTSPPNEQFFGPGTRLTVL.

The chain combines TRBV29-1 with TRBJ2-5; TRBD1 is a possible D gene (6 bases). Germline CDR1 SQVTM, CDR2 ANQGSEA. V lost 7 bases and J 5 bases, leaving 17 bases between the germline ends. This CDR3 region has 13 residues. CDR3: CSGTPGESETQYF. The DNA of the CDR3 is TGCAGCGGCACCCCAGGGGAGAGTGAGACCCAGTACTTC.

V is TRBV7-9 and J is TRBJ2-7; possibly TRBD2 for D (6 bases). Germline CDR1 SEHNR, CDR2 FQNEAQ (reference sequence). This CDR3 is 14 amino acids long. V gave up 4 bases and J gave up 7 bases, with 17 bases separating them. The CDR3 loop reads CASSSRPGLVEQYF. The CDR3 DNA sequence: TGTGCCAGCAGCTCTAGACCGGGACTGGTTGAGCAGTACTTC.

This clone is classed as medium-sized. This chain uses TRBV5-4 with TRBJ2-7; 9 nucleotides agree with TRBD2. In germline, CDR1 is SGHNT, CDR2 YYREEE (reference sequence). V trimming: 0 bases; J trimming: 2 bases; junction bases outside the gene matches: 9. This CDR3 comprises 17 residues. The CDR3 sequence is CASSLAVAGAKAYEQYF. In DNA, the CDR3 is TGTGCCAGCAGCTTGGCGGTAGCGGGGGCGAAAGCCTACGAGCAGTACTTC. Supplemented by reference TRBV5-4 and TRBJ2-7, the full variable domain reads ETGVTQSPTHLIKTRGQQVTLRCSSQSGHNTVSWYQQALGQGPQFIFQYYREEENGRGNFPPRFSGLQFPNYSSELNVNALELDDSALYLCASSLAVAGAKAYEQYFGPGTRLTVT.

The chain is built from TRBV18 and TRBJ1-1; 7 bases map to TRBD1. V dropped 8 bases and J dropped 5; count of bases not matched to a gene: 5. The length of the CDR3 is 12 residues. CDR1 KGHSH and CDR2 LQKENI come from the germline V gene. CDR3 sequence (DNA): TGTGCCAGCACAAACAGGGGAACTGAAGCTTTCTTT. Translating it yields CASTNRGTEAFF.

This sequence joins TRBV10-3 and TRBJ2-1; the match to TRBD2 covers 7 bases. The CDR3 length is 16 residues. The V gene's germline CDR1 is ENHRY and CDR2 SYGVKD. The trim removed 4 bases at V and 3 bases at J, leaving 9 bases unmatched. Here the CDR3 reads CAISGGGPRSYNEQFF. CDR3 nucleotides: TGTGCCATCAGTGGGGGGGGACCACGAAGCTACAATGAGCAGTTCTTC.

This rearrangement joins TRBV5-4 to TRBJ2-5; D possibly uses TRBD1 or TRBD2 (5 bases each). The length of the CDR3 is 14 residues. The V and J ends lost 4 bases and 3 bases respectively, with 13 bases between them. The germline V gene encodes CDR1 SGHNT and CDR2 YYREEE (reference sequence). The DNA of the CDR3 is TGTGCCAGCAGCCGCGGACTGGACAAAGAGACCCAGTACTTC. Amino acid sequence: CASSRGLDKETQYF.

V gene TRBV7-9 combines with J gene TRBJ2-2, with D perhaps TRBD2 (6 bases). V lost 4 bases to trimming and J lost 5 bases, with 17 bases between them. CDR3 size: 16 residues. The germline CDR1 and CDR2 sequences are SEHNR and FQNEAQ (reference sequence). CDR3 DNA: TGTGCCAGCAGCTCGCGGGACGGGGGTAATACCGGGGAGCTGTTTTTT. As protein: CASSSRDGGNTGELFF.

This chain uses TRBV28 with TRBJ1-1; D perhaps matches TRBD1 (5 bases). The CDR3 contains 14 residues. The ends were cut back, 6 bases at V and 1 base at J, with 12 bases in the middle. Germline V gene lookup returns CDR1 MDHEN and CDR2 SYDVKM. The CDR3: CASREPGQNTEAFF. The CDR3 nucleotides read TGTGCCAGCAGGGAGCCAGGGCAGAACACTGAAGCTTTCTTT. The whole variable domain, filled in from reference TRBV28 and TRBJ1-1, reads DVKVTQSSRYLVKRTGEKVFLECVQDMDHENMFWYRQDPGLGLRLIYFSYDVKMKEKGDIPEGYSVSREKKERFSLILESASTNQTSMYLCASREPGQNTEAFFGQGTRLTVV.

The CDR3, as DNA: TGTGCCAGTAGTAAAAACAGGGGATCGCAGCCCCAGCATTTT. Its protein product is CASSKNRGSQPQHF. The chain joins TRBV19 to TRBJ1-5, with TRBD1 matching over 7 bases. Trimming removed 4 bases from V and 7 bases from J; junction bases left unmatched: 7. This CDR3 has 14 amino acids. Per the germline V gene, CDR1 is LNHDA and CDR2 is SQIVND (reference sequence).

The rearrangement links TRBV18 to TRBJ2-4; D is uncertain. Trimming removed 2 bases at V and 5 bases at J, with 10 bases between. CDR1 is KGHSH and CDR2 is LQKENI in the germline V gene. The CDR3 has 14 residues. CDR3 in amino acids: CASSPTASENIQYF. CDR3 nucleotides: TGTGCCAGCTCACCAACAGCGTCGGAAAACATTCAGTACTTC. The whole variable domain, remainder taken from reference TRBV18 and TRBJ2-4, is NAGVMQNPRHLVRRRGQEARLRCSPMKGHSHVYWYRQLPEEGLKFMVYLQKENIIDESGMPKERFSAEFPKEGPSILRIQQVVRGDSAAYFCASSPTASENIQYFGAGTRLSVL.

This clone was observed a single time. The V gene is TRBV4-3, the J gene TRBJ1-3, with 12 positions matching TRBD1. The V gene's germline CDR1 is LGHNA and CDR2 YSLEER. Unmatched junction bases numbered 4, after V lost 0 bases and J lost 7 bases. The CDR3 has 16 residues. CDR3 residues: CASSQDSGQGANTIYF. CDR3 nucleotide sequence: TGCGCCAGCAGCCAAGATTCGGGACAGGGGGCGAACACCATATATTTT.

This sequence joins TRBV4-2 and TRBJ2-4, with D perhaps matching TRBD1 or TRBD2 (5 bases each). The V end was cut by 3 bases, the J end by 1 base, with 13 bases between. This CDR3 contains 16 residues. Germline V gives CDR1 LGHNA, CDR2 YNFKEQ. The CDR3 spells CASSQYEGLAKNIQYF. The DNA of the CDR3 is TGTGCCAGCAGCCAGTACGAGGGGCTGGCCAAAAACATTCAGTACTTC.

This clone was seen a handful of times. Written as DNA, the CDR3 is TGTGCCAGCAGTGAAAGGGATGAGCAGTTCTTC. This gives the protein CASSERDEQFF. The V call is TRBV2, the J call TRBJ2-1; the D is unclear. Germline V gene lookup returns CDR1 SNHLY and CDR2 FYNNEI. V was pared by 2 bases and J by 8 bases, with 4 bases between. The CDR3 consists of 11 residues.

This clone occurred once. The J gene is TRBJ2-4, the V gene TRBV5-1; 7 bases match TRBD2. The V gene's germline CDR1 is SGHRS and CDR2 YFSETQ. The CDR3 has 15 residues. The V and J ends lost 4 bases and 5 bases, in that order; junction bases with no gene match: 9. CDR3 nucleotide sequence: TGCGCCAGCAGCCCCCGCGGGGGAACCCAAAACATTCAGTACTTC. It yields the protein CASSPRGGTQNIQYF. Combining the CDR3 with reference TRBV5-1 and TRBJ2-4 gives the whole variable domain KAGVTQTPRYLIKTRGQQVTLSCSPISGHRSVSWYQQTPGQGLQFLFEYFSETQRNKGNFPGRFSGRQFSNSRSEMNVSTLELGDSALYLCASSPRGGTQNIQYFGAGTRLSVL.

The chain has TRBV5-4 and TRBJ1-1; TRBD1 might be the D (5 bases). V lost 1 base and J 6 bases, leaving 16 bases between the germline ends. Germline V CDR1 and CDR2: SGHNT, YYREEE (reference sequence). There are 15 residues in the CDR3. CDR3 residues: CASSLTGATRPEAFF. Here the CDR3 DNA reads TGTGCCAGCAGCTTGACCGGGGCCACCCGACCTGAAGCTTTCTTT.

The gene calls are TRBV5-1 and TRBJ1-5; D unclear. CDR3 length equals 13 residues. V lost 2 bases and J 4 bases, leaving 7 bases between the germline ends. Germline V gives CDR1 SGHRS, CDR2 YFSETQ. Here the CDR3 DNA reads TGCGCCAGCAGCTTAGATCCGAATCAGCCCCAGCATTTT. Its translation: CASSLDPNQPQHF.

The chain carries TRBV28 and TRBJ1-6; 10 bases are a match to TRBD1. This CDR3 region has 15 residues. CDR1 MDHEN and CDR2 SYDVKM come from the germline V gene. V was pared by 7 bases and J by 9 bases, with 9 bases of the junction left unmatched. CDR3 sequence reads: CASIPQGQGSSPLHF. CDR3 coding DNA: TGTGCCAGCATTCCTCAGGGACAGGGGAGTTCACCCCTCCACTTT.